A single sample gave rise to the 4 T cell receptor beta chains below, sequenced in a study of T cell changes during pregnancy in multiple sclerosis (dated by TCRdb to about 2019). The library was obtained by the immunoSEQ multiplex PCR assay. Held by TCRdb, this immuneACCESS table contains in-frame sequences only and omits some clones. Under half of the omission traces to an unresolved V gene where checked; the cause of the rest is unknown. Within this sample are 50,000 to 75,000 clones, with about nine tenths of them counted one time only. The ten largest clonotypes hold 2.2% of the sample. The sequenced sample was peripheral blood, obtained in the third trimester of pregnancy. The receptors derive from a female donor in good health, enrolled as a control in a pregnancy study.

The chain joins TRBV6-1 to TRBJ2-1; 7 bases are shared with TRBD1. The CDR3 sequence is 15 residues long. The trim removed 4 bases at V and 3 bases at J, leaving 6 bases unmatched. The germline V gene encodes CDR1 MNHNS and CDR2 SASEGT. The DNA of the CDR3 is TGTGCCAGCAGTGGGGACAGTTTCATCTACAATGAGCAGTTCTTC. Its protein product is CASSGDSFIYNEQFF.

The chain has TRBV9 and TRBJ2-2; a possible D gene is TRBD2 (6 bases). The CDR3 covers 17 residues. The ends were cut back, 4 bases at V and 0 bases at J, with 16 bases in the middle. In germline, CDR1 is SGDLS, CDR2 YYNGEE. The CDR3 DNA is TGTGCCAGCAGCCCACTTCCGGGAGCCGCGAACACCGGGGAGCTGTTTTTT. Translating gives CASSPLPGAANTGELFF.

V is TRBV9 and J is TRBJ1-1; 7 bases are a match to TRBD1. The CDR3 loop spans 13 amino acids. Losses at the gene ends were 0 bases for V and 11 bases for J; bases not matched to a gene: 7. Germline V gene data show CDR1 as SGDLS and CDR2 as YYNGEE. CDR3 bases: TGTGCCAGCAGCGTAGGGTCAGGGGGTGGTGCTTTCTTT. It yields the protein CASSVGSGGGAFF.

The table lists this clone with a count of one. The rearrangement links TRBV6-5 to TRBJ2-1; TRBD2 matches 7 bases. The CDR3 has 13 amino acids. Germline V gives CDR1 MNHEY, CDR2 SVGAGI. With 6 bases clipped from V and 5 bases from J, the junction kept 4 bases outside the gene matches. This chain's CDR3 is CASSERDDNEQFF. For the CDR3, the DNA is TGTGCCAGCAGCGAGCGGGACGACAATGAGCAGTTCTTC.